These T cell receptor beta chains were read from a single sample in a study of OX40 agonist ivuxolimab in advanced cancers. TCRdb's copy holds only in-frame clones and misses some; the assay was immunoSEQ multiplex PCR. In the table there are roughly 120,000 clones, roughly 90% of which are singletons. The sequences come from CD4+ or CD8+ T cells sorted from blood, collected in a trial of the OX40 agonist ivuxolimab. These receptors were collected from an adult with an advanced solid tumor such as melanoma, head and neck, liver or kidney cancer. Each CDR3 is given with its conserved first and last residue. Each record gives: V gene, D gene, J gene, clone size, CDR3 protein, CDR3 DNA. The D gene is left open where the match is weak. Size tells how often a clone was seen (once, few, many) or the class of an expanded clone, and some rows leave it out.

>TRBV9|TRBD1|TRBJ2-2|NA
CASSPRGTNTGELFF
TGTGCCAGCAGCCCCAGGGGGACGAACACCGGGGAGCTGTTTTTT
>TRBV4-2|TRBD2|TRBJ2-1|once
CASSQLSSGRGDNEQFF
TGTGCCAGCAGCCAATTATCTAGCGGGAGGGGGGACAATGAGCAGTTCTTC
>TRBV19|TRBD1|TRBJ1-5|once
CASSMGAGGYQPQHF
TGTGCCAGTAGTATGGGGGCAGGGGGCTATCAGCCCCAGCATTTT
>TRBV4-3|NA|TRBJ1-3|NA
CASSQGGGNTIYF
TGCGCCAGCAGCCAAGGGGGAGGAAACACCATATATTTT
>TRBV19|NA|TRBJ2-1|NA
CASSPRQEQFF
TGTGCCAGTAGCCCCCGTCAGGAGCAGTTCTTC
>TRBV10-3|TRBD1|TRBJ2-7|NA
CASGQGLLYEQYF
TGTGCCAGTGGACAGGGCCTTCTCTACGAGCAGTACTTC
>TRBV5-8|NA|TRBJ1-5|NA
CASRLGVQPQHF
TGTGCCAGCAGGCTTGGGGTCCAGCCCCAGCATTTT
>TRBV5-1|TRBD2|TRBJ2-2|NA
CASSPGASGSYTGELFF
TGCGCCAGCAGCCCTGGGGCTAGCGGGAGCTACACCGGGGAGCTGTTTTTT
>TRBV10-2|TRBD2|TRBJ2-7|NA
CASSGLPGLAGGPSYEQYF
TGCGCCAGCAGTGGGTTACCGGGACTAGCGGGAGGACCCTCCTACGAGCAGTACTTC
>TRBV11-1|TRBD1|TRBJ2-1|NA
CASSTRTGGHEQFF
TGTGCCAGCAGTACTCGGACAGGGGGGCATGAGCAGTTCTTC
>TRBV28|TRBD2|TRBJ2-7|NA
CASSSPGSGKTYEQYF
TGTGCCAGCAGTTCCCCGGGAAGCGGGAAAACCTACGAGCAGTACTTC
>TRBV4-2|NA|TRBJ1-1|NA
CASSQDGANTEAFF
TGTGCCAGCAGCCAAGATGGGGCGAACACTGAAGCTTTCTTT
>TRBV6-5|NA|TRBJ1-1|NA
CASSRARGRTEAFF
TGTGCCAGCAGCCGGGCCCGAGGACGCACTGAAGCTTTCTTT
>TRBV2|TRBD1|TRBJ2-1|NA
CASSRDRATLYNEQFF
TGTGCCAGCTCCCGGGACAGGGCAACCCTCTACAATGAGCAGTTCTTC
>TRBV28|NA|TRBJ1-3|NA
CASSTDSLGSGNTIYF
TGTGCCAGCAGTACGGACAGCTTAGGCTCTGGAAACACCATATATTTT
>TRBV28|NA|TRBJ2-1|NA
CASSYPSGEAYNEQFF
TGTGCCAGCAGTTACCCTTCCGGGGAGGCCTACAATGAGCAGTTCTTC
>TRBV18|NA|TRBJ1-1|once
CASSLLEDEAFF
TGTGCCAGCTCACTTCTCGAGGATGAAGCTTTCTTT
>TRBV10-2|TRBD2|TRBJ2-1|NA
CASSFTSGRRDEQFF
TGCGCCAGCAGCTTCACTAGCGGGAGACGGGATGAGCAGTTCTTC
>TRBV5-4|TRBD2|TRBJ2-7|NA
CASSLGREGEQYF
TGTGCCAGCAGCTTGGGCCGGGAGGGCGAGCAGTACTTC
>TRBV28|NA|TRBJ1-1|NA
CASSSPRGIQAFF
TGTGCCAGCAGTTCCCCCAGGGGCATTCAAGCTTTCTTT
>TRBV15|NA|TRBJ2-7|NA
CATSRDSLVQYF
TGTGCCACCAGCAGAGATAGCCTCGTGCAGTACTTC
>TRBV5-6|NA|TRBJ2-4|NA
CASSWASSQPIQYF
TGTGCCAGCAGCTGGGCTTCGAGTCAGCCTATTCAGTACTTC
>TRBV4-3|NA|TRBJ2-3|NA
CASSQDEGRRGGTDTQYF
TGCGCCAGCAGCCAAGATGAGGGCAGACGGGGAGGTACAGATACGCAGTATTTT
>TRBV28|TRBD2|TRBJ2-7|NA
CASSPPPGLAGVLHSSYEQYF
TGTGCCAGCAGTCCCCCCCCCGGGTTAGCGGGAGTCCTCCACAGCTCCTACGAGCAGTACTTC
>TRBV5-6|NA|TRBJ1-2|NA
CASSLDGLRSYTF
TGTGCCAGCAGCTTGGACGGCCTCCGGAGCTACACCTTC
>TRBV27|NA|TRBJ2-7|NA
CASSGGSYEQYF
TGTGCCAGCAGCGGCGGGTCCTACGAGCAGTACTTC
>TRBV7-2|TRBD2|TRBJ2-5|NA
CASSPRLAGAETQYF
TGTGCCAGCAGCCCGAGACTAGCGGGAGCAGAGACCCAGTACTTC
>TRBV7-6|NA|TRBJ1-2|NA
CASSLGGYTF
TGTGCCAGCAGCTTAGGGGGCTACACCTTC
>TRBV5-4|NA|TRBJ1-3|NA
CASSLRGALGNTIYF
TGTGCCAGCAGCTTGAGGGGGGCGCTTGGAAACACCATATATTTT
>TRBV9|NA|TRBJ2-5|NA
CASSGIGETQYF
TGTGCCAGTTCAGGGATTGGAGAGACCCAGTACTTC
>TRBV28|TRBD1|TRBJ1-2|few
CASSLRQGYGYTF
TGTGCCAGCAGTTTAAGACAGGGGTATGGCTACACCTTC
>TRBV7-3|NA|TRBJ2-2|NA
CASNSFSDGELFF
TGTGCCAGCAACTCCTTTTCCGACGGGGAGCTGTTTTTT
>TRBV10-3|NA|TRBJ1-5|once
CAISAEGNQPQHF
TGTGCCATCAGCGCCGAAGGGAATCAGCCCCAGCATTTT
>TRBV6-6|NA|TRBJ1-1|NA
CASSPYTNTEAFF
TGTGCCAGCAGTCCGTACACGAACACTGAAGCTTTCTTT
>TRBV9|TRBD1|TRBJ2-2|NA
CASSAHIGGQGSPGELFF
TGTGCCAGCAGCGCCCACATAGGCGGACAGGGTTCCCCCGGGGAGCTGTTTTTT
>TRBV10-3|NA|TRBJ2-1|NA
CATEGGALRFF
TGTGCCACCGAGGGGGGAGCCCTAAGGTTCTTC
>TRBV15|NA|TRBJ1-1|NA
CATSSMRGARTEAFF
TGTGCCACCAGCAGCATGCGGGGGGCACGGACTGAAGCTTTCTTT
>TRBV28|NA|TRBJ1-2|NA
CASTSGVELYGYTF
TGTGCCAGCACCTCAGGGGTGGAACTCTATGGCTACACCTTC
>TRBV19|NA|TRBJ1-5|NA
CASSKQNDNQPQHF
TGTGCCAGCAGTAAACAGAACGACAATCAGCCCCAGCATTTT
>TRBV15|NA|TRBJ2-7|NA
CATSKPDHYEQYF
TGTGCCACCAGCAAGCCAGATCACTACGAGCAGTACTTC
>TRBV28|NA|TRBJ2-7|NA
CASSSGSWREQYF
TGTGCCAGCAGCTCCGGGTCCTGGCGCGAGCAGTACTTC
>TRBV4-1|TRBD1|TRBJ1-2|NA
CASSRPDRENYGYTF
TGCGCCAGCAGCCGACCGGACAGGGAGAACTATGGCTACACCTTC
>TRBV28|NA|TRBJ1-5|NA
CASSLEGGRNQPQHF
TGTGCCAGCAGTTTAGAGGGGGGGAGAAATCAGCCCCAGCATTTT
>TRBV29-1|TRBD1|TRBJ2-7|NA
CSVERTGNDEQYF
TGCAGCGTGGAGAGGACAGGGAACGACGAGCAGTACTTC
>TRBV2|TRBD2|TRBJ2-7|once
CASSDASGSVGQYF
TGTGCCAGCAGTGATGCTAGCGGGAGTGTCGGGCAGTACTTC